This T cell receptor (beta chain) emerged from a study of neoadjuvant anti-PD-1 for oral cavity cancer. Study-level information: Before surgery, most patients got three to four biweekly 3 mg/kg nivolumab doses.

This clone came up a few times. Some clones are missing from TCRdb's copy, which holds only in-frame ones; the method was immunoSEQ multiplex PCR. The sample shows about 13,000 clones, 60% to 80% of them seen only once. Cohort: HPV-negative, locally advanced oral cavity squamous cell carcinoma patients. With 0 bases removed from V and 7 bases from J, the gap between germline ends came to 13 bases. The CDR3 has 14 residues. The germline gives CDR1 GTSNPN, CDR2 SVGIG (reference sequence). This chain joins TRBV30 and TRBJ1-5; a weak D match, TRBD1 (6 bases). This clonotype was sampled from a person aged 35 to 85 with oral cavity squamous cell carcinoma. The material was PBMCs, obtained before nivolumab (anti-PD-1) treatment. Here the CDR3 DNA reads TGTGCCTGGAGTGTAGGGGGTTTAACGCAGCCCCAGCATTTT. Translated, it gives CAWSVGGLTQPQHF.